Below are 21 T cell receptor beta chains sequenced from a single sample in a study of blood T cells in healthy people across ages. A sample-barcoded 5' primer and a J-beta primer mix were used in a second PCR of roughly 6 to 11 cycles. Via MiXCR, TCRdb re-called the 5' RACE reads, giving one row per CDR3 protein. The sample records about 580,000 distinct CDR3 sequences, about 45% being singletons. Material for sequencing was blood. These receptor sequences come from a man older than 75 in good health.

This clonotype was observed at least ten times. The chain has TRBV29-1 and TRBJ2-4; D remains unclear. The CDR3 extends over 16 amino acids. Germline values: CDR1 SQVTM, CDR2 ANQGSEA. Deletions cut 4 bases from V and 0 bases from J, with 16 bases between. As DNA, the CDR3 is TGCAGCGTTGTAATGTCTGGATCGGTAGCCAAAAACATTCAGTACTTC. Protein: CSVVMSGSVAKNIQYF.

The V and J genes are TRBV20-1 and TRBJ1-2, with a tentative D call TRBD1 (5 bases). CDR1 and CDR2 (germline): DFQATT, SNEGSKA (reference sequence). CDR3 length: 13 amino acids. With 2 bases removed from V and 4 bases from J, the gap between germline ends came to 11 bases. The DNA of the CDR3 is TGCAGTGCTAGAAGGGACGAACCCTATGGCTACACCTTC. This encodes CSARRDEPYGYTF.

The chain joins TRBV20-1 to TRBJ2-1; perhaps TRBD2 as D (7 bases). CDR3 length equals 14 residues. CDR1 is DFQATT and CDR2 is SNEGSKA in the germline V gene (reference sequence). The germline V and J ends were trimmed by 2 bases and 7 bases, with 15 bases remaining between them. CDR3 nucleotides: TGCAGTGCTAGAATAGGGGGGGCCAAGAATGAGCAGTTCTTC. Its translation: CSARIGGAKNEQFF.

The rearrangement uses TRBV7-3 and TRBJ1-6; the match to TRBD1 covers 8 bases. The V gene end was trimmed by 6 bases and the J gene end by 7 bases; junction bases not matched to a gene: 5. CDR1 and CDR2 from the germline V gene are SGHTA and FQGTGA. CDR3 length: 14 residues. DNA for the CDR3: TGTGCCAGCAGTACAAGACAGGGGAATTCACCCCTCCACTTT. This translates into CASSTRQGNSPLHF.

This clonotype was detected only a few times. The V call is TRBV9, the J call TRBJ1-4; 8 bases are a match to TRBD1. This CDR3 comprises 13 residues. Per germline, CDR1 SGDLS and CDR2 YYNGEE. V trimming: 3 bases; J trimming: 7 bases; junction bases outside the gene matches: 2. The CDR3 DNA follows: TGTGCCAGCAGCGGAGGACAGGGTGAAAAACTGTTTTTT. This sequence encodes CASSGGQGEKLFF.

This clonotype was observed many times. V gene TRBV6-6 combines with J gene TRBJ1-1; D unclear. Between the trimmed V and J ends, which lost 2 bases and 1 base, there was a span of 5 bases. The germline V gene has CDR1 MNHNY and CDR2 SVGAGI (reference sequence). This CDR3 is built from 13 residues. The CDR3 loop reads CASSYRSNTEAFF. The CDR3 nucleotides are TGTGCCAGCAGTTACCGTTCGAACACTGAAGCTTTCTTT.

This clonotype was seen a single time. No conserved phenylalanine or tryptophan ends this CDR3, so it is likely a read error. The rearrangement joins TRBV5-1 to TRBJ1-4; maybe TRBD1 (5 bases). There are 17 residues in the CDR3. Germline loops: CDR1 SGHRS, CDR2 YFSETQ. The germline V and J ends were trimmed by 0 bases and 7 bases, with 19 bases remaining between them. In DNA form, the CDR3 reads TGCGCCAGCAGCTTGGAAGCGGTGGATGGGGCTTCTGAAAAACTGTTTATT. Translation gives CASSLEAVDGASEKLFI.

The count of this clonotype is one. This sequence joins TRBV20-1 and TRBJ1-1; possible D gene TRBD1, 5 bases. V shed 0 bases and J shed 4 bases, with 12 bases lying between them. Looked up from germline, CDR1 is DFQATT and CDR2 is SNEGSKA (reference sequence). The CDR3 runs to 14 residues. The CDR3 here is CSARDYPGRTEAFF. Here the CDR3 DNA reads TGCAGTGCTAGAGATTACCCAGGGCGCACTGAAGCTTTCTTT.

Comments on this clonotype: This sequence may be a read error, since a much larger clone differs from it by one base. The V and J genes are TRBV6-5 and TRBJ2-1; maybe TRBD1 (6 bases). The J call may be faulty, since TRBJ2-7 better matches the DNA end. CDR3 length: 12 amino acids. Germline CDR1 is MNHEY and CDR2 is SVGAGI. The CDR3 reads CAAGAFYNEQYF. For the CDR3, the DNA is TGTGCGGCAGGGGCTTTCTACAATGAGCAGTACTTC.

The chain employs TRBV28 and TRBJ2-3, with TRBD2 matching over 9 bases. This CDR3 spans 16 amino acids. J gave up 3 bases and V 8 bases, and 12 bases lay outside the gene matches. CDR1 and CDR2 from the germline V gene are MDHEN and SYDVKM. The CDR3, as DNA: TGTGCCAGCTCCGGCGGGGGGGCAGTGGGGACAGATACGCAGTATTTT. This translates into CASSGGGAVGTDTQYF. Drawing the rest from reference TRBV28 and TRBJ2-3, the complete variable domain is DVKVTQSSRYLVKRTGEKVFLECVQDMDHENMFWYRQDPGLGLRLIYFSYDVKMKEKGDIPEGYSVSREKKERFSLILESASTNQTSMYLCASSGGGAVGTDTQYFGPGTRLTVL.

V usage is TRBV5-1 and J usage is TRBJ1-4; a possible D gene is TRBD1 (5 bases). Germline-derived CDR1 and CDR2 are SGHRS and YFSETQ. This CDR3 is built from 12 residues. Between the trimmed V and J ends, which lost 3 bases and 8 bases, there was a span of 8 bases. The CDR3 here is CASSSNREKLFF. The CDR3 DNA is TGCGCCAGCAGCTCCAACAGGGAAAAACTGTTTTTT.

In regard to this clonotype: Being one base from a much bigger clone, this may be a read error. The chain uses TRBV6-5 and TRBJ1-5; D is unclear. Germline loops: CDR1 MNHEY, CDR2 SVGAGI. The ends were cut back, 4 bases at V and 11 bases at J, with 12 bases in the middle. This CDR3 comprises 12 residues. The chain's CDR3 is CASSSLGGSQHF. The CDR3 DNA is TGTGCCAGCAGTTCCCTGGGTGGGTCCCAGCATTTT.

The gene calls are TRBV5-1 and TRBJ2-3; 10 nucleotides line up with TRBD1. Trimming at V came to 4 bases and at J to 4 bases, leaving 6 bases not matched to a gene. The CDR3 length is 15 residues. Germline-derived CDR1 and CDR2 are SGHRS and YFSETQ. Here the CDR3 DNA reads TGCGCCAGCAGCCTCGGACAGGGGGAACCAGATACGCAGTATTTT. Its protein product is CASSLGQGEPDTQYF.

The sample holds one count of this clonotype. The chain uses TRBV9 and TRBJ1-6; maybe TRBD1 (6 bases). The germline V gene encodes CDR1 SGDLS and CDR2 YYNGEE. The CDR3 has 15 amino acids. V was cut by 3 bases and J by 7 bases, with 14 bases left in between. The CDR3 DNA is TGTGCCAGCAGCGCCTGGGACACGACCAATTCACCCCTCCACTTT. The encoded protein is CASSAWDTTNSPLHF.

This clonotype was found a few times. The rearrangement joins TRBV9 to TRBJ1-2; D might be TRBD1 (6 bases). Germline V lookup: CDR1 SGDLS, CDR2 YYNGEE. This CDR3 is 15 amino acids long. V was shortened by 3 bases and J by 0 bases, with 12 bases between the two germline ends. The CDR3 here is CASSARQAANYGYTF. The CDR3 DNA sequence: TGTGCCAGCAGCGCTCGACAGGCGGCTAACTATGGCTACACCTTC. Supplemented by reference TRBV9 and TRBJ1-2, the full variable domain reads DSGVTQTPKHLITATGQRVTLRCSPRSGDLSVYWYQQSLDQGLQFLIQYYNGEERAKGNILERFSAQQFPDLHSELNLSSLELGDSALYFCASSARQAANYGYTFGSGTRLTVV.

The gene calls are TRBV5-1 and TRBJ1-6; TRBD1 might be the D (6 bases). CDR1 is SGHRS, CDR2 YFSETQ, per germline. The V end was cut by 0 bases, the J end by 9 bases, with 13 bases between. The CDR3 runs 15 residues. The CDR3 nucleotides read TGCGCCAGCAGCTTGGAACAGGGCGTATTTTCACCCCTCCACTTT. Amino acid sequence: CASSLEQGVFSPLHF. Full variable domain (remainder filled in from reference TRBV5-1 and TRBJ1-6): KAGVTQTPRYLIKTRGQQVTLSCSPISGHRSVSWYQQTPGQGLQFLFEYFSETQRNKGNFPGRFSGRQFSNSRSEMNVSTLELGDSALYLCASSLEQGVFSPLHFGNGTRLTVT.

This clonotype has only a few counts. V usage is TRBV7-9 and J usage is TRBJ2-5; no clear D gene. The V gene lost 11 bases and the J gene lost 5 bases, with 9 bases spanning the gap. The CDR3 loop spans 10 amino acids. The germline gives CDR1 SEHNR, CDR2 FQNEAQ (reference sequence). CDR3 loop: CAGGSETQYF. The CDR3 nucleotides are TGTGCCGGCGGTTCGGAGACCCAGTACTTC. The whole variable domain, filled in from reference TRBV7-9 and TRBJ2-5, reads DTGVSQNPRHKITKRGQNVTFRCDPISEHNRLYWYRQTLGQGPEFLTYFQNEAQLEKSRLLSDRFSAERPKGSFSTLEIQRTEQGDSAMYLCAGGSETQYFGPGTRLLVL.

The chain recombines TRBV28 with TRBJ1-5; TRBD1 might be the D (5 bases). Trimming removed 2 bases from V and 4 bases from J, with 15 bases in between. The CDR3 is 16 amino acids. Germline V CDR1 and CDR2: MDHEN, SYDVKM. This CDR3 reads CASSLGLIGENQPQHF. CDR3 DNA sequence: TGTGCCAGCAGTTTAGGTCTGATAGGGGAAAATCAGCCCCAGCATTTT.

Here the CDR3 reads CSAREPAGGPYEQYF. In DNA, the CDR3 is TGCAGTGCTAGGGAACCAGCGGGAGGACCCTACGAGCAGTACTTC. The chain uses TRBV20-1 and TRBJ2-7; TRBD2 matches at 9 bases. Germline V gene sequence: CDR1 DFQATT, CDR2 SNEGSKA (reference sequence). The CDR3 extends over 15 amino acids. Unmatched junction bases numbered 8, after V lost 3 bases and J lost 2 bases.

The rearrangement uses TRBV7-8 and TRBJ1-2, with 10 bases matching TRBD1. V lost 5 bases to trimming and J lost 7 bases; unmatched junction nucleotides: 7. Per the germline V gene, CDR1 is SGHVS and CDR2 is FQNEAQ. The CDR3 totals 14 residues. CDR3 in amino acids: CASSPLTGGAGYTF. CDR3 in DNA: TGTGCCAGCAGCCCCCTGACAGGGGGCGCTGGCTACACCTTC. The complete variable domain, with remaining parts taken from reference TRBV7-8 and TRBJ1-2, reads GAGVSQSPRYKVAKRGQDVALRCDPISGHVSLFWYQQALGQGPEFLTYFQNEAQLDKSGLPSDRFFAERPEGSVSTLKIQRTQQEDSAVYLCASSPLTGGAGYTFGSGTRLTVV.

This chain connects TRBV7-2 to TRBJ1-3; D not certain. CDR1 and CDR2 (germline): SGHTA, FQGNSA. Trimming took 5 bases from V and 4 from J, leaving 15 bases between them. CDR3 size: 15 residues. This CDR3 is CASSRDWGAGNTIYF. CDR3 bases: TGTGCCAGCAGCCGAGACTGGGGAGCAGGAAACACCATATATTTT.